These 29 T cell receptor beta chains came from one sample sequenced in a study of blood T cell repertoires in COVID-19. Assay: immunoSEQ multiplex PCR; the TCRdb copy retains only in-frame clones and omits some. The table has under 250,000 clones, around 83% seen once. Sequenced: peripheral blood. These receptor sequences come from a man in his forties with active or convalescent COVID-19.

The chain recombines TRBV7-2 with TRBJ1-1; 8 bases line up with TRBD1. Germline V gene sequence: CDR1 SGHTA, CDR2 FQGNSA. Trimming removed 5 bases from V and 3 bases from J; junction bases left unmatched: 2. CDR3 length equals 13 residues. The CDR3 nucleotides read TGTGCCAGCAGCGCGGGACAGGACACTGAAGCTTTCTTT. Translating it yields CASSAGQDTEAFF.

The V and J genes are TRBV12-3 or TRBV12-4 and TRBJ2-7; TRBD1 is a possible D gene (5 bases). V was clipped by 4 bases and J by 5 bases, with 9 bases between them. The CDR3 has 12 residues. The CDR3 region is CASSSQGNEQYF. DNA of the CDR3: TGTGCCAGCAGTTCTCAGGGAAACGAGCAGTACTTC.

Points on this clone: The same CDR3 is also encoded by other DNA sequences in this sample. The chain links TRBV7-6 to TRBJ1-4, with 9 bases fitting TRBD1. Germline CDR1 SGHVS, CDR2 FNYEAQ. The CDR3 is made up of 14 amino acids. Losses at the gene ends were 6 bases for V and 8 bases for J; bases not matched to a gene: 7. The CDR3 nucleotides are TGTGCCAGCAGTTCGGGACAGGGTCGGGAAAAACTGTTTTTT. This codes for CASSSGQGREKLFF.

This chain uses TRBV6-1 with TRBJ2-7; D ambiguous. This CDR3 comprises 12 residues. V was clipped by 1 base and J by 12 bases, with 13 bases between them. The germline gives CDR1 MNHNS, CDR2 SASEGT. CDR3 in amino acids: CASSEDLARGYF. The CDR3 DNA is TGTGCCAGCAGTGAAGACTTGGCCCGCGGGTACTTC.

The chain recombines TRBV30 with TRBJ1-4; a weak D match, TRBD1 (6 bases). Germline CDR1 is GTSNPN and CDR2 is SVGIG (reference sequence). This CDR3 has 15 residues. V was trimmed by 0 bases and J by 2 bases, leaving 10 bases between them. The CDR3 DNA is TGTGCCTGGAGTGTCGCCCAGGGGACTAATGAAAAACTGTTTTTT. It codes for CAWSVAQGTNEKLFF.

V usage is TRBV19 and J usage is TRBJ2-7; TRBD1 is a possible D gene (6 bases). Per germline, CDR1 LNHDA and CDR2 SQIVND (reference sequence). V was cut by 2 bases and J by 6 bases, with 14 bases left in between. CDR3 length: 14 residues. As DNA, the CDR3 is TGTGCCAGTAGTATAACCCTCGGACAGCGCGAGCAGTACTTC. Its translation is CASSITLGQREQYF.

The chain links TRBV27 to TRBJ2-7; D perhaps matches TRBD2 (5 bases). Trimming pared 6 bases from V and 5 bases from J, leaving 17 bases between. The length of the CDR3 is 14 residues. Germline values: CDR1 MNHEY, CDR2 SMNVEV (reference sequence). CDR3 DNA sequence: TGTGCCAGCAGGACACAACTAGAAAGCGACGAGCAGTACTTC. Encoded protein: CASRTQLESDEQYF.

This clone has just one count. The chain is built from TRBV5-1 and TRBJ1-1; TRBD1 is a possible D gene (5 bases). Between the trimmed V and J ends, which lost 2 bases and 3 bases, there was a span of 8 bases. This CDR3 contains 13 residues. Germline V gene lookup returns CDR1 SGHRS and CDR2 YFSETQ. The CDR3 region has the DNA TGCGCCAGCAGCTTCGGCAGGGACACTGAAGCTTTCTTT. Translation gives CASSFGRDTEAFF.

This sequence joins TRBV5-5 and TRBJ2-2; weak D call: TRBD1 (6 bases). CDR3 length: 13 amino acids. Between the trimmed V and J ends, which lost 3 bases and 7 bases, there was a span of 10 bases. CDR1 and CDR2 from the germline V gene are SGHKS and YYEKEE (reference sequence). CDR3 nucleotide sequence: TGTGCCAGCAGCTCACAGGGTGGCGGGGAGCTGTTTTTT. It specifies CASSSQGGGELFF.

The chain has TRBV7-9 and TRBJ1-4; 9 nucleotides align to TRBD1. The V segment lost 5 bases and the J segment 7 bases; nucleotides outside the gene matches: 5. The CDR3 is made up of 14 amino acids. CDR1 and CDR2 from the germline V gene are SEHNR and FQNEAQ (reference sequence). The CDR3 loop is CASSPGQGIEKLFF. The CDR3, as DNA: TGTGCCAGCAGCCCTGGACAGGGGATTGAAAAACTGTTTTTT.

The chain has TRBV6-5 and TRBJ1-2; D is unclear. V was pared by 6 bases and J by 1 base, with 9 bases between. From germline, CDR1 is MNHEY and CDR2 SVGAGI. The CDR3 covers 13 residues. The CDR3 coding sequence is TGTGCCAGCAGCCTAGCAGTTAACTATGGCTACACCTTC. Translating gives CASSLAVNYGYTF.

The DNA of the CDR3 is TGCAGCGTTGAAGGGAGTAGCGGGGGGGTTATTAGCAATGAGCAGTTCTTC. Translating it yields CSVEGSSGGVISNEQFF. The rearrangement joins TRBV29-1 to TRBJ2-1; 11 bases agree with TRBD2. The CDR3 runs to 17 residues. The germline CDR1 and CDR2 sequences are SQVTM and ANQGSEA. V lost 1 base and J lost 6; bases outside the gene matches: 11.

CDR3 loop: CASTRTGYGYTF. CDR3 DNA: TGTGCCAGTACCCGGACAGGTTATGGCTACACCTTC. The V gene is TRBV19, the J gene TRBJ1-2; 7 bases line up with TRBD1. The germline gives CDR1 LNHDA, CDR2 SQIVND (reference sequence). The CDR3 is made up of 12 amino acids. The junction had 4 bases not matched to a gene; V was cut back by 7 bases and J by 5 bases. Combining the CDR3 with reference TRBV19 and TRBJ1-2 gives the whole variable domain DGGITQSPKYLFRKEGQNVTLSCEQNLNHDAMYWYRQDPGQGLRLIYYSQIVNDFQKGDIAEGYSVSREKKESFPLTVTSAQKNPTAFYLCASTRTGYGYTFGSGTRLTVV.

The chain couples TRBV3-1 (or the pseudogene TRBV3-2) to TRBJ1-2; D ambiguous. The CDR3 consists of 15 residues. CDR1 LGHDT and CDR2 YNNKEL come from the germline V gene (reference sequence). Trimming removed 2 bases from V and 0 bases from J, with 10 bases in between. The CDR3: CASSQFTGANYGYTF. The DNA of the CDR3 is TGTGCCAGCAGCCAATTTACCGGGGCTAACTATGGCTACACCTTC.

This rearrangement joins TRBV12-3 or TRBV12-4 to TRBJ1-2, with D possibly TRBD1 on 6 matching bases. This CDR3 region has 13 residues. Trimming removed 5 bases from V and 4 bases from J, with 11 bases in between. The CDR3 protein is CASSRTAVYGYTF. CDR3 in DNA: TGTGCCAGCAGTCGGACAGCTGTCTATGGCTACACCTTC.

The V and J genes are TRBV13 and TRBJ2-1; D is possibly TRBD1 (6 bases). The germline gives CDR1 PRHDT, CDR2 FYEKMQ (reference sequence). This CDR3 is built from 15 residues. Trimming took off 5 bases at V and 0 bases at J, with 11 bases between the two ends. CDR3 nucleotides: TGTGCCAGCAGCCGGAGGACAGTCTCCTACAATGAGCAGTTCTTC. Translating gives CASSRRTVSYNEQFF.

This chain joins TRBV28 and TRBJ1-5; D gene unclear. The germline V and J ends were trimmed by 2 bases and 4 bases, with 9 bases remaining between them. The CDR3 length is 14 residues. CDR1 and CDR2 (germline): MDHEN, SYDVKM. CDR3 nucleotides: TGTGCCAGCAGTTTACCCCCGGGGAATCAGCCCCAGCATTTT. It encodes CASSLPPGNQPQHF.

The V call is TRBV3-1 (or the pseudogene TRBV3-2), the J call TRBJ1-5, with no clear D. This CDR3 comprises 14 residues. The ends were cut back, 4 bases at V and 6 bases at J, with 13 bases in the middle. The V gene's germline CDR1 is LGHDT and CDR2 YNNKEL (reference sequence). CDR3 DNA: TGTGCCAGCAGCCCGGAGATGTCGGCTCAGCCCCAGCATTTT. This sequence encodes CASSPEMSAQPQHF.

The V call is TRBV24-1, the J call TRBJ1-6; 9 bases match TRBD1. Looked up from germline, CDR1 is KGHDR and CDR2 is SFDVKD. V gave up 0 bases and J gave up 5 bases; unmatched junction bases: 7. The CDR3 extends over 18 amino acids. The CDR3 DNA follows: TGTGCCACCAGTGATTTGCAAGTGCGGGACAGGGATAATTCACCCCTCCACTTT. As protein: CATSDLQVRDRDNSPLHF.

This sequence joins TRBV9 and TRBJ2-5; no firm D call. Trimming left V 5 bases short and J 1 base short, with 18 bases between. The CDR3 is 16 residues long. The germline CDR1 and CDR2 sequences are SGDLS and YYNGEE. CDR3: CASSLTPSVAQETQYF. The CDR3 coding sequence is TGTGCCAGCAGTCTTACTCCGTCCGTAGCCCAAGAGACCCAGTACTTC.

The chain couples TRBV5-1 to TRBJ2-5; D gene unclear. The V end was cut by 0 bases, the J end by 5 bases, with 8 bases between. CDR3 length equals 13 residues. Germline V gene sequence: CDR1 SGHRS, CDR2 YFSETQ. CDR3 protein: CASSLGVEETQYF. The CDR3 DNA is TGCGCCAGCAGCTTGGGAGTGGAGGAGACCCAGTACTTC. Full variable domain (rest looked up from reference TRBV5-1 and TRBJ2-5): KAGVTQTPRYLIKTRGQQVTLSCSPISGHRSVSWYQQTPGQGLQFLFEYFSETQRNKGNFPGRFSGRQFSNSRSEMNVSTLELGDSALYLCASSLGVEETQYFGPGTRLLVL.

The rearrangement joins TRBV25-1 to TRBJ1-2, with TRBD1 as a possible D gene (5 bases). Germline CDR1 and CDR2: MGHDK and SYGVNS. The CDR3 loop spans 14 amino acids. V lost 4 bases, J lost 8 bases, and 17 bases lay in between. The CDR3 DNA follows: TGTGCCAGCAGTGCCCTCGAGCAGGGCCGAGGCTACACCTTC. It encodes CASSALEQGRGYTF.

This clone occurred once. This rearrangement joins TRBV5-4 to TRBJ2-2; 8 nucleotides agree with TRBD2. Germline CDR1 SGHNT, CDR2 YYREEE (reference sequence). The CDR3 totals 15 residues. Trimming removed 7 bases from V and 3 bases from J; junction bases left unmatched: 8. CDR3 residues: CASSPGGADTGELFF. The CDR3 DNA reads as TGTGCCAGCTCGCCCGGGGGGGCCGACACCGGGGAGCTGTTTTTT.

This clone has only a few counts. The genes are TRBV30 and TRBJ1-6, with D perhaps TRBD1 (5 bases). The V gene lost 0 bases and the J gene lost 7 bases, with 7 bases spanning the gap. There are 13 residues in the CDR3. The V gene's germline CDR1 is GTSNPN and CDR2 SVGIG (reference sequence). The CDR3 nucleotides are TGTGCCTGGAGTGTACAGGCGAATTCACCCCTCCACTTT. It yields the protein CAWSVQANSPLHF.

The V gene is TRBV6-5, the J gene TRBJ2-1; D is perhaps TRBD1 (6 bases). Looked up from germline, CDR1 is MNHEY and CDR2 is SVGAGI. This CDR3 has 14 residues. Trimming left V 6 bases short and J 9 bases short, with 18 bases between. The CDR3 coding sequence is TGTGCCAGCAGAACCGGCCTCAGGGGCGGTGAGCAGTTCTTC. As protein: CASRTGLRGGEQFF.

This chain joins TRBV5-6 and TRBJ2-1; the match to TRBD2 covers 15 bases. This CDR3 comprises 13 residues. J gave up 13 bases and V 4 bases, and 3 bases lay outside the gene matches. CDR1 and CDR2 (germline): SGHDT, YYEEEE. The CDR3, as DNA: TGTGCCAGCAGCGGACTAGCGGGGGGGCTCCAGTTCTTC. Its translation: CASSGLAGGLQFF.

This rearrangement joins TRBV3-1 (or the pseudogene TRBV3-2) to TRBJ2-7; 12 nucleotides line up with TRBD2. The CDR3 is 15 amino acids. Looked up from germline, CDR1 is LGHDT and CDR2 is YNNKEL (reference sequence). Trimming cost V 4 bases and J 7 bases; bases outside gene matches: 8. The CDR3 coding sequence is TGTGCCAGCAGCCCTCTAGCGGGGGGGAGAGGAGAGCAGTACTTC. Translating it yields CASSPLAGGRGEQYF.

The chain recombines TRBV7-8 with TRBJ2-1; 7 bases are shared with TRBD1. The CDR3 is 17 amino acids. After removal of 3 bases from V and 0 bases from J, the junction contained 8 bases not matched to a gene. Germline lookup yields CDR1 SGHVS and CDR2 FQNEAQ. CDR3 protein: CASSLRNRGFSYNEQFF. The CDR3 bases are TGTGCCAGCAGCTTGCGGAACAGGGGATTCTCCTACAATGAGCAGTTCTTC.

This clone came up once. This CDR3 is CASSLSGGSNSPLHF. DNA for the CDR3: TGTGCCAGCAGCTTAAGCGGGGGGAGTAATTCACCCCTCCACTTT. V usage is TRBV7-3 and J usage is TRBJ1-6; D is perhaps TRBD1 (5 bases). V dropped 1 base and J dropped 6 bases, with 10 bases sitting between them. The CDR3 is made up of 15 amino acids. Germline V gene lookup returns CDR1 SGHTA and CDR2 FQGTGA.